This is a list of T cell receptor beta chains from one sample in a study of blood T cells in healthy people across ages. TCRdb redid the calling of the 5' RACE reads with MiXCR, one entry per CDR3 protein. The sample records some 1.5 million distinct CDR3 sequences, roughly 30% being singletons. The specimen sequenced was blood. The receptors stem from a woman aged 30 to 39 in good health. The CDR3 runs from the conserved cysteine through the conserved F or W. A D gene is named only where the DNA matches it firmly. Clone size is stated in some rows and not others, as once, few, many or a class when expanded.

.	.	TRBV2	TRBJ2-7	TGTGCCAGCGGACGGGACTTCACCTGCGAGCAGTACTTC	CASGRDFTCEQYF
.	few	TRBV11-2	TRBJ2-7	TGTGCCAGCAGTGTTGCGGGTAAGGTCTCCTACGAGCAGTACTTC	CASSVAGKVSYEQYF
.	.	TRBV6-2/TRBV6-3	TRBJ2-1	TGTGCCAGCGGACACGGGGTTGAGCAGTTCTTC	CASGHGVEQFF
TRBD2	.	TRBV2	TRBJ2-7	TGTGCCAGCAGTGAAGCGCCCCCCTGGCGGGGGAGCACCTACGAGCAGTACTTC	CASSEAPPWRGSTYEQYF
.	many	TRBV7-3	TRBJ2-1	TGTGCCAGCAGCTCCCCTAGTGGTGAGCAGTTCTTC	CASSSPSGEQFF
.	.	TRBV7-2	TRBJ2-1	TGTGCCAGCAGCTTTGAGAGGGAGGCCCACAATGAGCAGTTCTTC	CASSFEREAHNEQFF
TRBD2	.	TRBV29-1	TRBJ2-5	TGCAGCGTCAGGACTAGCGGGAGCAATGAGCAGTACTTC	CSVRTSGSNEQYF
.	few	TRBV20-1	TRBJ2-7	TGCAGTGCTCCTGTGTTGGCCGAGCAGTACTTC	CSAPVLAEQYF
.	few	TRBV28	TRBJ2-6	TGTGCCAGCACGTCAGTCCGCTCTGGGGCCAACGTCCTGACTTTC	CASTSVRSGANVLTF
.	.	TRBV6-1	TRBJ2-7	TGTGCCAGCAGTGATTACCCCTCCGAGCAGTACTTC	CASSDYPSEQYF
.	few	TRBV20-1	TRBJ2-1	TGCAGTGCTCGAACAGGGTTTTCCTACAATGAGCAGTTCTTC	CSARTGFSYNEQFF
.	.	TRBV24-1	TRBJ2-3	TGTGCCACCAGTGATCCCCAGGGGCAGGGATCAGATACGCAGTATTTT	CATSDPQGQGSDTQYF
.	few	TRBV10-3	TRBJ1-1	TGTGCCATCAGTGCGCTGAACACTGAAGCTTTCTTT	CAISALNTEAFF
.	many	TRBV6-2/TRBV6-3	TRBJ2-5	TGTGCCAGCAGTTACCTCCTCGCAGGGAATCAAGAGACCCAGTACTTC	CASSYLLAGNQETQYF
TRBD1	.	TRBV29-1	TRBJ2-3	TGCAGCGTTGTTACAGGGGGAGCAGATACGCAGTATTTT	CSVVTGGADTQYF
.	.	TRBV18	TRBJ2-7	TGTGCCAGCTCACCAAGGGGAGCAGGGACCTCTGGCGAGCAGTACTTC	CASSPRGAGTSGEQYF
TRBD1	few	TRBV5-6	TRBJ1-6	TGTGCCAGCAGCCTCCGGATTGGGACAGGGGTTTCACCCCTCCACTTT	CASSLRIGTGVSPLHF
TRBD2	few	TRBV4-2	TRBJ2-5	TGTGCCAGCAGCCAAGATACTAGCGGGGTACAAGAGACCCAGTACTTC	CASSQDTSGVQETQYF
.	few	TRBV12-3/TRBV12-4	TRBJ2-5	TGTGCCAGCAGATATCGTGGCAGGGGAGAAGAGACCCAGTACTTC	CASRYRGRGEETQYF
.	.	TRBV29-1	TRBJ2-3	TGCAGCGTTGAGGCCCCGGGCGAACGAATTCCTAGCACAGATACGCAGTATTTT	CSVEAPGERIPSTDTQYF
.	.	TRBV5-6	TRBJ2-5	TGTGCCAGCAGTTTGATGGGACTGGGACAAGAGACCCAGTACTTC	CASSLMGLGQETQYF
.	.	TRBV7-2	TRBJ2-2	TGTGCCAGCAGCTTTATGTACGACACCGGGGAGCTGTTTTTT	CASSFMYDTGELFF
.	.	TRBV5-1	TRBJ1-1	TGCGCCAGCAGCTTGCCCAACGCCTTAGGGAGTGAAGCTTTCTTT	CASSLPNALGSEAFF
TRBD1	.	TRBV2	TRBJ1-2	TGTGCCGGCAGTGGACAGGGGTTGGTCTATGGCTACACCTTC	CAGSGQGLVYGYTF
TRBD2	.	TRBV7-6	TRBJ2-1	TGTGCCAGCAGCTTAGCGCGGACTAGCGACAATGAGCAGTTCTTC	CASSLARTSDNEQFF
TRBD2	many	TRBV5-5	TRBJ2-7	TGTGCCAGCAGCTCTAGCGGGGCCAGCTCCTACGAGCAGTACTTC	CASSSSGASSYEQYF
.	few	TRBV5-6	TRBJ2-5	TGTGCCAGCAGCTTAAGGGCAGGGGCGCGAGAGACCCAGTACTTC	CASSLRAGARETQYF
.	.	TRBV2	TRBJ1-3	TGTGCCAGCAGTGATGTGAGGTCTGGAAACACCAGATATTTT	CASSDVRSGNTRYF
TRBD2	many	TRBV4-3	TRBJ2-7	TGCGCCAGCAGCCAAGATCTAGCGGGGAGCCGCGAGCAGTACTTC	CASSQDLAGSREQYF
.	.	TRBV6-4	TRBJ2-7	TGTGCCAGCAGTGACCCTCCAACGGGACTTCTGTACGAGCAGTACTTC	CASSDPPTGLLYEQYF
.	.	TRBV7-2	TRBJ1-2	TGTGCCAGCAGCTTTTATGGGGGGCAGAGCTATGGCTACACCTTC	CASSFYGGQSYGYTF
.	.	TRBV4-3	TRBJ2-4	TGCGCCAGCAGCCAAGATTCGAGATCCAAAAACATTCAGTACTTC	CASSQDSRSKNIQYF
.	.	TRBV7-2	TRBJ2-1	TGTGCCAGCACCTCCGGGACTCCCAATGAGCAGTTCTTC	CASTSGTPNEQFF
TRBD1	.	TRBV5-6	TRBJ1-1	TGTGCCAGCAGACGGACAGGGGGTTCCACTGAAGCTTTCTTT	CASRRTGGSTEAFF
.	many	TRBV5-1	TRBJ2-6	TGCGCCAGCAGCTTGGCCTCCTTCTCTGGGGCCAACGTCCTGACTTTC	CASSLASFSGANVLTF
.	.	TRBV27	TRBJ1-6	TGTGCCAGCACCATTAACAGGGTTAATAATTCACCCCTCCACTTT	CASTINRVNNSPLHF
.	many	TRBV4-3	TRBJ2-6	TGCGCCAGCAGCCAAGGGGGGGCTGGGGCCAACGTCCTGACTTTC	CASSQGGAGANVLTF
TRBD1	.	TRBV28	TRBJ1-4	TGTGCCAGCAGTCTTGAGGGGGACAGGGCAAACCTAATGACTACTAATGAAAAACTGTTTTTT	CASSLEGDRANLMTTNEKLFF
TRBD2	many	TRBV10-3	TRBJ2-1	TGTGCCATCAGTGAGACTAGCGGGAGCAGGAATGAGCAGTTCTTC	CAISETSGSRNEQFF
TRBD1	many	TRBV6-1	TRBJ2-7	TGTGCCAGCGGGACAGACGACTGGGAGCAGTACTTC	CASGTDDWEQYF
.	.	TRBV5-5	TRBJ2-2	TGTGCCAGCAGCTTAGGACACATCAACACCGGGGAGCTGTTTTTT	CASSLGHINTGELFF
.	.	TRBV6-6	TRBJ2-7	TGTGCCAGCAGTTACTCGACTGGGAACAGGGCGGGCGAGCAGTACTTC	CASSYSTGNRAGEQYF
TRBD2	many	TRBV20-1	TRBJ2-7	TGCAGTGCCAGGTCAGGAGGGACTAGATACGAGCAGTACTTC	CSARSGGTRYEQYF
.	.	TRBV7-9	TRBJ2-5	TGTGCCAGCAGCTTAGTGGCAGAAGAGACCCAGCACTTC	CASSLVAEETQHF
.	few	TRBV28	TRBJ2-3	TGTGCCAGCAGTGGGGGTTGGGGCGTGGATACGCAGTATTTT	CASSGGWGVDTQYF
TRBD1	.	TRBV10-3	TRBJ2-1	TGTGCCATCACCGACGGGACAGGGTCGAACAATGAGCAGTTCTTC	CAITDGTGSNNEQFF
.	.	TRBV12-3/TRBV12-4	TRBJ1-1	TGTGCCAGCAGGCCGGGACTGAAGAACACTGAAGCTTTCTTT	CASRPGLKNTEAFF
.	.	TRBV2	TRBJ1-6	TGTGCCAGCAGTGAAGAGTTAAGGCCACCCCTCCACTTT	CASSEELRPPLHF
.	few	TRBV4-3	TRBJ2-5	TGCGCCAGCAGCCAGAATGTACTGGCAGGCGTAGAGACCCAGTACTTC	CASSQNVLAGVETQYF
.	few	TRBV7-9	TRBJ2-7	TGTGCCAGCAGCTTAGCGGGGGAGTACTACGAGCAGTACTTC	CASSLAGEYYEQYF
.	.	TRBV7-9	TRBJ2-2	TGTGCCAGCAGCTTAAGTGCGTCCGGGGAGCTGTTTTTT	CASSLSASGELFF
TRBD2	.	TRBV3-1	TRBJ2-1	TGTGCCAGCCAAGATATGGTAGCGGGGGTGCAAGAGACCCAGTTCTTC	CASQDMVAGVQETQFF